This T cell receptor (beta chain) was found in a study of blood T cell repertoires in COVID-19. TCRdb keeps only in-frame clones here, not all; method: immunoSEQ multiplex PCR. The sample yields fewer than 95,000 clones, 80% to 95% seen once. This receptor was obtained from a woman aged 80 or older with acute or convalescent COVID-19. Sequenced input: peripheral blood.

The CDR3 is CASRGVTEAFF. CDR3 bases: TGTGCCAGCAGAGGGGTTACTGAAGCTTTCTTT. The chain is built from TRBV6-5 and TRBJ1-1; perhaps TRBD1 as D (5 bases). There are 11 residues in the CDR3. Trimming left V 6 bases short and J 5 bases short, with 7 bases between. Germline lookup yields CDR1 MNHEY and CDR2 SVGAGI.